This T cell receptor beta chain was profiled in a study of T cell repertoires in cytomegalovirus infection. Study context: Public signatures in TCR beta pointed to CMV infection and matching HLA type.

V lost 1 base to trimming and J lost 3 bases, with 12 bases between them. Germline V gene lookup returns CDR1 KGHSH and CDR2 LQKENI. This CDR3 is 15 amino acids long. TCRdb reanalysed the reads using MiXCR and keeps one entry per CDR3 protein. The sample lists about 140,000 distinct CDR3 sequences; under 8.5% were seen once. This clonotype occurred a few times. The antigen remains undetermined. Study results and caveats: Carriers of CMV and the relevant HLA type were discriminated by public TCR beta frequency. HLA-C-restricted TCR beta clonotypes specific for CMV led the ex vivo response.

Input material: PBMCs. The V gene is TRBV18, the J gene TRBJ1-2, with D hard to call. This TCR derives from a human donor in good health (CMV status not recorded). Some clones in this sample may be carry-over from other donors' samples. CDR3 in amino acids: CASSPREGSYYGYTF. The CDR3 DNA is TGTGCCAGCTCACCACGGGAGGGTTCGTACTATGGCTACACCTTC.